Each of the 12 T cell receptor beta chains below was sequenced from the same sample in a study of T cells in Graves' hyperthyroidism and ophthalmopathy (dated by TCRdb to about 2019). Library creation used multiplex PCR. The reads were generated on an Illumina HiSeq 2000. The TCR beta CDR3 regions were amplified from the RNA transcripts. The first round of RT-PCR for the TCR CDR3 was performed with the HTBI primer set and the Qiagen OneStep RT-PCR kit. TCRdb reanalyzed the raw reads on its own, using fastp at Q25 for trimming and MiXCR for clone calling, and kept in-frame beta chains. Entries are consolidated by CDR3 protein sequence, retaining the most common genes and DNA. The sample table records about 380,000 distinct CDR3 sequences; 15% to 20% of these occur just once. The ten largest account for over 35% of the sample. The sequenced sample consisted of blood. Receptors were obtained from a man younger than 30 with Graves' ophthalmopathy.

CDR3 loop: CASSLVDEKLFF. In nucleotides, the CDR3 is TGTGCCAGCAGCTTGGTGGATGAAAAACTGTTTTTT. The V and J genes are TRBV5-8 and TRBJ1-4; unclear D gene. The CDR3 extends over 12 amino acids. Trimming left V 0 bases short and J 6 bases short, with 3 bases between. Germline loops: CDR1 SGHTS, CDR2 YDEGEE.

Only a few counts were recorded for this clonotype. The chain combines TRBV2 with TRBJ2-7; 8 bases line up with TRBD1. Per the germline V gene, CDR1 is SNHLY and CDR2 is FYNNEI. CDR3 length: 14 amino acids. V lost 4 bases, J lost 4 bases, and 6 bases stayed unmatched. The CDR3 is CASSVGRGLYEQYF. CDR3 coding DNA: TGTGCCAGCAGTGTTGGCAGGGGGCTTTACGAGCAGTACTTC. The complete variable domain, with remaining parts taken from reference TRBV2 and TRBJ2-7, reads EPEVTQTPSHQVTQMGQEVILRCVPISNHLYFYWYRQILGQKVEFLVSFYNNEISEKSEIFDDQFSVERPDGSNFTLKIRSTKLEDSAMYFCASSVGRGLYEQYFGPGTRLTVT.

There are many counts of this clonotype. The genes are TRBV7-2 and TRBJ2-7; D possibly corresponds to TRBD2 (6 bases). The CDR3 contains 14 residues. Germline loops: CDR1 SGHTA, CDR2 FQGNSA. V gave up 2 bases and J gave up 2 bases, with 10 bases separating them. CDR3 DNA sequence: TGTGCCAGCAGCTTATTTGCGGGGACCTACGAGCAGTACTTC. It encodes CASSLFAGTYEQYF.

This chain connects TRBV7-9 to TRBJ2-7; D call uncertain. V lost 1 base and J lost 5, with 18 bases in between. This CDR3 contains 16 residues. The germline V gene encodes CDR1 SEHNR and CDR2 FQNEAQ (reference sequence). CDR3 residues: CASSLVGKSAGNEQYF. CDR3 sequence (DNA): TGTGCCAGCAGCTTAGTAGGAAAATCCGCCGGCAACGAGCAGTACTTC.

This clonotype was recorded only once. This rearrangement joins TRBV18 to TRBJ2-7, with 12 bases fitting TRBD2. Germline V lookup: CDR1 KGHSH, CDR2 LQKENI. Trimming took 2 bases from V and 5 from J; bases not matched to a gene: 10. The CDR3 is 17 residues long. The CDR3 DNA reads as TGTGCCAGCTCACCAACTTTCGCGGCTAGCGGGGGGGACGAGCAGTACTTC. Translating gives CASSPTFAASGGDEQYF. Supplemented by reference TRBV18 and TRBJ2-7, the full variable domain reads NAGVMQNPRHLVRRRGQEARLRCSPMKGHSHVYWYRQLPEEGLKFMVYLQKENIIDESGMPKERFSAEFPKEGPSILRIQQVVRGDSAAYFCASSPTFAASGGDEQYFGPGTRLTVT.

The chain has TRBV7-6 and TRBJ2-1; D is perhaps TRBD1 (5 bases). The CDR3 extends over 16 amino acids. Germline lookup yields CDR1 SGHVS and CDR2 FNYEAQ. Trimming shortened V by 7 bases and J by 6 bases, and 22 bases separated the two germline ends. The CDR3 loop is CASTSSPARTPNEQFF. The CDR3 DNA follows: TGTGCCAGCACCTCCTCCCCTGCCCGGACACCCAATGAGCAGTTCTTC.

This clonotype was counted between two and nine times. The chain links TRBV5-1 to TRBJ2-7; D possibly uses TRBD1 or TRBD2 (5 bases each). Trimming removed 9 bases at V and 7 bases at J, with 29 bases between. The CDR3 totals 16 residues. Germline loops: CDR1 SGHRS, CDR2 YFSETQ. The CDR3 DNA reads TGCGCCACTCAACGAACCCCCGGGACGGCGGTGATGGAGCAGTACTTC. Encoded protein: CATQRTPGTAVMEQYF.

This clonotype was counted many times. CDR3 residues: CASSPRSGGETQYF. CDR3 nucleotide sequence: TGTGCCAGCTCCCCTAGATCGGGGGGGGAGACCCAGTACTTC. V is TRBV6-2 or TRBV6-3 and J is TRBJ2-5; 8 nucleotides align to TRBD2. There are 14 residues in the CDR3. J lost 5 bases, V lost 8 bases, and 10 bases had no gene match. Germline CDR1 and CDR2: MNHEY and SVGEGT.

Many counts were recorded for this clonotype. The chain links TRBV2 to TRBJ2-2, with a weak D call TRBD1 (6 bases). CDR1 and CDR2 (germline): SNHLY, FYNNEI. The CDR3 runs 18 residues. V lost 4 bases, J lost 1 base, and 19 bases lay in between. The CDR3 spells CASSVPITGTRNTGELFF. DNA of the CDR3: TGTGCCAGCAGTGTCCCCATCACCGGGACACGGAACACCGGGGAGCTGTTTTTT.

This clonotype has ten or more counts. The CDR3 sequence: CASSYSTERNTIYF. In DNA form, the CDR3 reads TGTGCCAGCAGCTACTCGACGGAGCGAAACACCATATATTTT. The chain joins TRBV2 to TRBJ1-3; no firm D call. This CDR3 is built from 14 residues. Trimming left V 6 bases short and J 5 bases short, with 14 bases between. The V gene's germline CDR1 is SNHLY and CDR2 FYNNEI.

This clonotype appeared a few times. A clone one base away is much larger, so this may be a read error. This chain uses TRBV7-9 with TRBJ1-1, with D perhaps TRBD1 (6 bases). Trimming stripped 5 bases from V and 1 base from J, with 14 bases between. Germline CDR1 SEHNR, CDR2 FQNEAQ (reference sequence). The CDR3 runs 15 residues. In DNA form, the CDR3 reads TGTGCCAGCAGCGCCACGACAGGACGGAACACTGAAGCTTTCTTT. This translates into CASSATTGRNTEAFF.

The CDR3 nucleotides read TGTGCCAGTAGTACTGTAGGGCCTCGGACCGGGGAGCTGTTTTTT. Translating gives CASSTVGPRTGELFF. V is TRBV19 and J is TRBJ2-2; no clear D gene. Per germline, CDR1 LNHDA and CDR2 SQIVND (reference sequence). This CDR3 contains 15 residues. V lost 4 bases and J lost 5, with 14 bases in between.